This TCR beta chain was obtained from a study of T cell responses to AZD1222 COVID-19 vaccine. This CDR3 is 16 amino acids long. The V gene's germline CDR1 is SGHDN and CDR2 FVKESK. The V and J ends lost 4 bases and 2 bases respectively, with 15 bases between them. Produced via immunoSEQ multiplex PCR; TCRdb's table is partial and in-frame only. This sample has 95,000 to 150,000 clones, with 75% to 90% found just once. The genes are TRBV14 and TRBJ1-3; no firm D call. The source is an adult in good health. The sample was peripheral blood, taken on day 0 of AZD1222 vaccination. The CDR3 region is CASSLLATWAGNTIYF. The CDR3 DNA is TGTGCCAGCAGCCTCCTGGCGACGTGGGCTGGAAACACCATATATTTT.